This T cell receptor (beta chain) was sequenced in a study of blood T cell repertoires in COVID-19. For the study at large: Acute-phase and convalescent COVID-19 samples originated in the United States, Italy and Spain. The cDNA or gDNA used as material had been derived from T cells, B-cell-depleted T cells, or PBMCs.

This CDR3 is 10 amino acids long. V was trimmed by 3 bases and J by 14 bases, leaving 8 bases between them. The germline V gene encodes CDR1 GTSNPN and CDR2 SVGIG (reference sequence). As processed by the authors: How many nucleated cells were present was estimated from reference gene primer amplification. Only in-frame clones appear in the TCRdb table, and some are missing; sequencing was by immunoSEQ multiplex PCR. That table supplies the V and J calls and clone size; D and trimming were determined from the DNA. The table shows 200,000 or so clones, with around three quarters occurring only once. Sequenced input: peripheral blood. V gene TRBV30 combines with J gene TRBJ1-6; D gene unclear. This clonotype was obtained from a man aged 60-69 years with active or convalescent COVID-19. CDR3 region: CAWRLETLHF. For the CDR3, the DNA is TGTGCCTGGAGACTCGAAACCCTCCACTTT. Using reference TRBV30 and TRBJ1-6 for the parts outside the CDR3, the full variable domain is SQTIHQWPATLVQPVGSPLSLECTVEGTSNPNLYWYRQAAGRGLQLLFYSVGIGQISSEVPQNLSASRPQDRQFILSSKKLLLSDSGFYLCAWRLETLHFGNGTRLTVT.